One and the same sample provided the 21 T cell receptor beta chains below, sequenced in a study of chemoradiotherapy in HPV16-positive cancers. Assay used: immunoSEQ multiplex PCR; TCRdb lists only in-frame clones, some missing. The sample lists roughly 2,000 clones, 90% occurring once. The source material was tumor tissue, sampled from a patient who underwent chemoradiotherapy. These receptors were collected from a human donor with HPV-associated anogenital cancer.

The chain recombines TRBV18 with TRBJ2-5, with 9 bases lining up with TRBD1. With V trimmed by 2 bases and J by 5 bases, 6 bases remained unmatched. The germline CDR1 and CDR2 sequences are KGHSH and LQKENI. The CDR3 extends over 15 amino acids. The CDR3 spells CASSPAGTGRETQYF. CDR3 sequence (DNA): TGTGCCAGCTCACCAGCCGGGACAGGGCGGGAGACCCAGTACTTC. Drawing the rest from reference TRBV18 and TRBJ2-5, the complete variable domain is NAGVMQNPRHLVRRRGQEARLRCSPMKGHSHVYWYRQLPEEGLKFMVYLQKENIIDESGMPKERFSAEFPKEGPSILRIQQVVRGDSAAYFCASSPAGTGRETQYFGPGTRLLVL.

The chain joins TRBV18 to TRBJ2-7; D is uncertain. The CDR3 extends over 12 amino acids. The germline CDR1 and CDR2 sequences are KGHSH and LQKENI. V gave up 1 base and J gave up 1 base, with 2 bases separating them. The DNA of the CDR3 is TGTGCCAGCTCACCACGTTCCTACGAGCAGTACTTC. Encoded protein: CASSPRSYEQYF.

This clone appeared a few times. This rearrangement joins TRBV6-5 to TRBJ1-2; D perhaps matches TRBD1 (5 bases). The germline gives CDR1 MNHEY, CDR2 SVGAGI. Trimming removed 2 bases from V and 7 bases from J, with 14 bases in between. The CDR3 has 14 residues. CDR3 in amino acids: CASSYRGGEVGYTF. The CDR3 DNA sequence: TGTGCCAGCAGTTACCGCGGGGGGGAAGTTGGCTACACCTTC.

The chain employs TRBV4-2 and TRBJ2-2; 7 positions match TRBD1. The CDR3 has 16 residues. The V gene end was trimmed by 3 bases and the J gene end by 4 bases; junction bases not matched to a gene: 8. CDR1 LGHNA and CDR2 YNFKEQ come from the germline V gene. The DNA of the CDR3 is TGTGCCAGCAGCCACGCGACAGGGTCCGGCACCGGGGAGCTGTTTTTT. It codes for CASSHATGSGTGELFF.

This clone was observed a single time. The chain joins TRBV2 to TRBJ1-6; D not certain. This CDR3 is 15 amino acids long. Per the germline V gene, CDR1 is SNHLY and CDR2 is FYNNEI. V dropped 6 bases and J dropped 7 bases, with 16 bases sitting between them. Here the CDR3 DNA reads TGTGCCAGCAGGAGTCTGGGGAACCCAAATTCACCCCTCCACTTT. Translated, it gives CASRSLGNPNSPLHF.

The gene calls are TRBV5-4 and TRBJ2-5; TRBD2 aligns across 12 bases. The germline gives CDR1 SGHNT, CDR2 YYREEE (reference sequence). CDR3 size: 16 residues. The trim removed 0 bases at V and 4 bases at J, leaving 4 bases unmatched. In DNA form, the CDR3 reads TGTGCCAGCAGCTTGGTGGCTAGCGGGGGGGCAGAGACCCAGTACTTC. It encodes CASSLVASGGAETQYF.

The J gene is TRBJ2-7, the V gene TRBV4-1; TRBD2 matches at 9 bases. J lost 3 bases, V lost 3 bases, and 3 bases had no gene match. This CDR3 region has 14 residues. Per the germline V gene, CDR1 is MGHRA and CDR2 is YSYEKL. The CDR3 is CASSHLAGLYEQYF. DNA of the CDR3: TGCGCCAGCAGCCACCTAGCGGGGCTCTACGAGCAGTACTTC.

This clone has only a few counts. The chain recombines TRBV9 with TRBJ1-1; TRBD1 matches 9 bases. This CDR3 is 17 amino acids long. CDR1 SGDLS and CDR2 YYNGEE come from the germline V gene. V shed 3 bases and J 3 bases; nucleotides not matched to a gene: 12. CDR3 bases: TGTGCCAGCAGCGAGTCCGGGACAGGGATATTGGACACTGAAGCTTTCTTT. It encodes CASSESGTGILDTEAFF.

Here the CDR3 reads CASSFRGWLETQYF. The CDR3 bases are TGTGCCAGCAGTTTCAGGGGGTGGTTAGAGACCCAGTACTTC. The rearrangement links TRBV2 to TRBJ2-5, with TRBD1 matching over 7 bases. Trimming took 5 bases from V and 4 from J; bases not matched to a gene: 7. The CDR3 has 14 residues. Germline-derived CDR1 and CDR2 are SNHLY and FYNNEI. The full variable domain, completed using reference TRBV2 and TRBJ2-5, is EPEVTQTPSHQVTQMGQEVILRCVPISNHLYFYWYRQILGQKVEFLVSFYNNEISEKSEIFDDQFSVERPDGSNFTLKIRSTKLEDSAMYFCASSFRGWLETQYFGPGTRLLVL.

The chain links TRBV2 to TRBJ1-4; D uncertain. CDR3 size: 14 residues. Per the germline V gene, CDR1 is SNHLY and CDR2 is FYNNEI. The V and J ends lost 7 bases and 8 bases respectively, with 17 bases between them. DNA of the CDR3: TGTGCCAGCACCGGGTCTAGACTAGGGGAAAAACTGTTTTTT. It codes for CASTGSRLGEKLFF. Variable domain in full (rest from reference TRBV2 and TRBJ1-4): EPEVTQTPSHQVTQMGQEVILRCVPISNHLYFYWYRQILGQKVEFLVSFYNNEISEKSEIFDDQFSVERPDGSNFTLKIRSTKLEDSAMYFCASTGSRLGEKLFFGSGTQLSVL.

The chain links TRBV19 to TRBJ2-3; D may be TRBD2 (5 bases). The germline V and J ends were trimmed by 4 bases and 11 bases, with 13 bases remaining between them. This CDR3 spans 12 amino acids. Per the germline V gene, CDR1 is LNHDA and CDR2 is SQIVND (reference sequence). DNA of the CDR3: TGTGCCAGTAGTACCACCCAAGGGAGGCAGTATTTT. It codes for CASSTTQGRQYF.

This chain uses TRBV7-9 with TRBJ2-1, with D possibly being TRBD1 (5 bases). Trimming took 0 bases from V and 2 from J, leaving 11 bases between them. The germline V gene encodes CDR1 SEHNR and CDR2 FQNEAQ (reference sequence). CDR3 length equals 16 residues. CDR3 loop: CASSLALSGTYNEQFF. The DNA of the CDR3 is TGTGCCAGCAGCTTAGCCCTCTCAGGGACCTACAATGAGCAGTTCTTC.

The chain uses TRBV28 and TRBJ1-4; 9 bases agree with TRBD1. This CDR3 comprises 16 residues. Germline CDR1 is MDHEN and CDR2 is SYDVKM. V was clipped by 6 bases and J by 8 bases; unmatched bases: 13. The CDR3 DNA reads as TGTGCCAGCAGACCGCCTCCGGGACAGGGTCAGGAAAAACTGTTTTTT. Translation gives CASRPPPGQGQEKLFF.

V and J are TRBV18 and TRBJ1-1; 8 nucleotides line up with TRBD1. The CDR3 covers 15 residues. J gave up 7 bases and V 3 bases, and 10 bases lay outside the gene matches. Per germline, CDR1 KGHSH and CDR2 LQKENI. The CDR3 region is CASSPPGTGHGEAFF. The CDR3 nucleotides are TGTGCCAGCTCACCTCCCGGGACAGGACATGGTGAAGCTTTCTTT. Together with reference TRBV18 and TRBJ1-1, the CDR3 gives the full variable domain: NAGVMQNPRHLVRRRGQEARLRCSPMKGHSHVYWYRQLPEEGLKFMVYLQKENIIDESGMPKERFSAEFPKEGPSILRIQQVVRGDSAAYFCASSPPGTGHGEAFFGQGTRLTVV.

This rearrangement joins TRBV5-4 to TRBJ2-1; TRBD1 matches at 9 bases. Germline CDR1 SGHNT, CDR2 YYREEE (reference sequence). The CDR3 is made up of 16 amino acids. The junction had 10 bases not matched to a gene; V was cut back by 0 bases and J by 9 bases. The CDR3 sequence is CASSLGGQGTVAEQFF. CDR3 DNA sequence: TGTGCCAGCAGCTTGGGAGGACAGGGGACGGTGGCTGAGCAGTTCTTC.

The chain carries TRBV19 and TRBJ2-7; tentatively, D is TRBD1 (6 bases). The CDR3 spans 15 residues. Trimming pared 5 bases from V and 5 bases from J, leaving 19 bases between. Germline loops: CDR1 LNHDA, CDR2 SQIVND (reference sequence). The CDR3 is CASSVSGTRGDEQYF. The CDR3 region has the DNA TGTGCCAGTAGTGTTTCCGGGACCAGGGGCGACGAGCAGTACTTC. The full variable domain, rest sourced from reference TRBV19 and TRBJ2-7, is DGGITQSPKYLFRKEGQNVTLSCEQNLNHDAMYWYRQDPGQGLRLIYYSQIVNDFQKGDIAEGYSVSREKKESFPLTVTSAQKNPTAFYLCASSVSGTRGDEQYFGPGTRLTVT.

The chain is built from TRBV5-6 and TRBJ1-2; D ambiguous. There are 15 residues in the CDR3. V gave up 1 base and J gave up 4 bases, with 14 bases separating them. Per germline, CDR1 SGHDT and CDR2 YYEEEE. CDR3 residues: CASSLRREFGYGYTF. CDR3 nucleotide sequence: TGTGCCAGCAGCTTGCGACGAGAGTTCGGCTATGGCTACACCTTC.

This rearrangement joins TRBV14 to TRBJ2-7, with 8 bases lining up with TRBD1. CDR3 length equals 16 residues. CDR1 SGHDN and CDR2 FVKESK come from the germline V gene. The V segment lost 4 bases and the J segment 0 bases; nucleotides outside the gene matches: 8. In DNA, the CDR3 is TGTGCCAGCAGCCGCCGGACAGGGACCGGCTCCTACGAGCAGTACTTC. It translates to CASSRRTGTGSYEQYF.

This chain links TRBV5-4 with TRBJ2-1; no reliable D call. The CDR3 consists of 14 residues. V lost 4 bases and J 1 base, leaving 9 bases between the germline ends. Per germline, CDR1 SGHNT and CDR2 YYREEE (reference sequence). CDR3 sequence reads: CASSQEVSYNEQFF. CDR3 coding DNA: TGTGCCAGCAGCCAAGAGGTATCCTACAATGAGCAGTTCTTC.

Only one count was recorded for this clone. The CDR3 is CASSAQRNSPLHF. CDR3 bases: TGTGCCAGCAGTGCCCAGAGAAATTCACCCCTCCACTTT. The V and J genes are TRBV6-1 and TRBJ1-6, with no clear D. Germline V gives CDR1 MNHNS, CDR2 SASEGT. Trimming left V 4 bases short and J 7 bases short, with 8 bases between. The CDR3 spans 13 residues.

J is TRBJ1-5 and V is TRBV7-2; D is undetermined. Germline V gives CDR1 SGHTA, CDR2 FQGNSA. Deletions cut 5 bases from V and 3 bases from J, with 5 bases between. The CDR3 spans 12 residues. DNA of the CDR3: TGTGCCAGCAGCCTGGACAATCAGCCCCAGCATTTT. This gives the protein CASSLDNQPQHF.